This T cell receptor (beta chain) came from a study of blood T cell repertoires in COVID-19. Seattle enrolled patients during active infection and tracked them longitudinally. In the source study's methods: The assay estimated nucleated cells by amplifying reference gene primers. The table came from immunoSEQ multiplex PCR; TCRdb's copy has only in-frame clones and leaves some out. V, J and clone size are taken as reported in that table, and D and trimming were inferred from the DNA itself. Of a few hundred thousand clones in the sample, around 90% were seen once. Per germline, CDR1 MNHEY and CDR2 SMNVEV (reference sequence). V was pared by 4 bases and J by 3 bases, with 5 bases of the junction left unmatched. The CDR3 has 15 amino acids.

The rearrangement joins TRBV27 to TRBJ1-2; TRBD1 matches 10 bases. This clonotype was sampled from a woman under 40 with COVID-19, enrolled during active disease. Source material: peripheral blood. CDR3: CASSSPGTGDYGYTF. The CDR3, as DNA: TGTGCCAGCAGTTCCCCCGGGACAGGGGACTATGGCTACACCTTC.